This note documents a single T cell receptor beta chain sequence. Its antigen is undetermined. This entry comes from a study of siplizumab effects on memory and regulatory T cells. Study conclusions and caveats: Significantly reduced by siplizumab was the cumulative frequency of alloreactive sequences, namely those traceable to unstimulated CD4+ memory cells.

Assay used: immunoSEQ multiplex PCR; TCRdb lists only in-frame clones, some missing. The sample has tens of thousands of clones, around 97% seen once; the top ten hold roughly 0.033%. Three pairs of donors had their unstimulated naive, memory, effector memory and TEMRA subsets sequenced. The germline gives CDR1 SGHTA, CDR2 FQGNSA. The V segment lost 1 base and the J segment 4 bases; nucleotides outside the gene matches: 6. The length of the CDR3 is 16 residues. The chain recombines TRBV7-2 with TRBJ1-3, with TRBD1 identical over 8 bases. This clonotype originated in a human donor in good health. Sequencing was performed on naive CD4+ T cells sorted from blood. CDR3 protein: CASSLVVTGVGNTIYF. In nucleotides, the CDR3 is TGTGCCAGCAGCTTAGTGGTGACAGGGGTCGGAAACACCATATATTTT.